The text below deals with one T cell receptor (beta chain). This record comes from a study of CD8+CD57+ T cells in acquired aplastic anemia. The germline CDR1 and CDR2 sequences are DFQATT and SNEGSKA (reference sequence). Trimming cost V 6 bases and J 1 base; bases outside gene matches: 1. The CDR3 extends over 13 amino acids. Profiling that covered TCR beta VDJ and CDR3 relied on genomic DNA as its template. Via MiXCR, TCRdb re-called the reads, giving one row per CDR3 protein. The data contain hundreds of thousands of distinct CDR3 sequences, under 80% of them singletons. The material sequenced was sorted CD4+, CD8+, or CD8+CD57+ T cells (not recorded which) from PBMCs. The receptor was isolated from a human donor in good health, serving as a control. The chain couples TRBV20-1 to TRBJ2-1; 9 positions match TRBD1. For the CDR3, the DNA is TGCAGTGCCGACAGGGGGTCCTACAATGAGCAGTTCTTC. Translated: CSADRGSYNEQFF.